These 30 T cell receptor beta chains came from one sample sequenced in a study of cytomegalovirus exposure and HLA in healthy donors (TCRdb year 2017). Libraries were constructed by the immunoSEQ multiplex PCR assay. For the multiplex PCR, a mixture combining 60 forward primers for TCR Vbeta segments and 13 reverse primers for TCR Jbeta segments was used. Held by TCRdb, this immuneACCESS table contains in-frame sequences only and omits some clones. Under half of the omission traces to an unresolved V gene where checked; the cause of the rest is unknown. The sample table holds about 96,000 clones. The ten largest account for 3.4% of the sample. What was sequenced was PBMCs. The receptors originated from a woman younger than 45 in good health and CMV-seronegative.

The CDR3 protein is CASNLHPGLAGGTGELFF. The CDR3 region has the DNA TGTGCCAGCAATCTCCACCCGGGACTAGCGGGAGGGACCGGGGAGCTGTTTTTT. This chain joins TRBV2 and TRBJ2-2; 16 bases fit TRBD2. The ends lost 7 bases at V and 5 bases at J; junction bases unmatched: 10. From germline, CDR1 is SNHLY and CDR2 FYNNEI. This CDR3 comprises 18 residues.

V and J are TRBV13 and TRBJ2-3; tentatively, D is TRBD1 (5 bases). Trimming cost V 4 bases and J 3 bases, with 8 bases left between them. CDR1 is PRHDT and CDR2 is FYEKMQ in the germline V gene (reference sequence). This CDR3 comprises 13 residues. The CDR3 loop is CASSWGYTDTQYF. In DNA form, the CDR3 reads TGTGCCAGCAGCTGGGGCTATACAGATACGCAGTATTTT. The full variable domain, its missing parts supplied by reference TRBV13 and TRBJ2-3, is AAGVIQSPRHLIKEKRETATLKCYPIPRHDTVYWYQQGPGQDPQFLISFYEKMQSDKGSIPDRFSAQQFSDYHSELNMSSLELGDSALYFCASSWGYTDTQYFGPGTRLTVL.

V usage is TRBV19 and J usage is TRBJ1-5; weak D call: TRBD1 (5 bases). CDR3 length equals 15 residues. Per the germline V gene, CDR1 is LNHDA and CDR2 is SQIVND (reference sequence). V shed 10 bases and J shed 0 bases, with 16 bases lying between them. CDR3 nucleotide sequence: TGTGCCACAGAACGGGGGAAAAATAGCAATCAGCCCCAGCATTTT. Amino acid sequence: CATERGKNSNQPQHF.

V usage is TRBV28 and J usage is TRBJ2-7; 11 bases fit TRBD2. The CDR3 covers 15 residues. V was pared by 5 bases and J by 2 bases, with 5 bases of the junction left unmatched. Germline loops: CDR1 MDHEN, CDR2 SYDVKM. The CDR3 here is CASSTLAGGTYEQYF. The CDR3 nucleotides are TGTGCCAGCAGTACCTTAGCGGGAGGGACCTACGAGCAGTACTTC.

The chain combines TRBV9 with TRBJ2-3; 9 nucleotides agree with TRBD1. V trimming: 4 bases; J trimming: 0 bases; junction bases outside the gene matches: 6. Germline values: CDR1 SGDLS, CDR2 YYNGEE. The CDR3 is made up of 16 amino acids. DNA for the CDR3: TGTGCCAGCAGCAGCCGGGACAGGGCTAGCACAGATACGCAGTATTTT. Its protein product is CASSSRDRASTDTQYF.

The CDR3 region has the DNA TGTGCCACCAGCTCGGGACTAGGGCTCAATGAGCAGTTCTTC. This sequence encodes CATSSGLGLNEQFF. The chain links TRBV15 to TRBJ2-1; the match to TRBD2 covers 8 bases. Trimming took 5 bases from V and 6 from J; bases not matched to a gene: 6. CDR3 size: 14 residues. Germline CDR1 is LNHNV and CDR2 is YYDKDF (reference sequence).

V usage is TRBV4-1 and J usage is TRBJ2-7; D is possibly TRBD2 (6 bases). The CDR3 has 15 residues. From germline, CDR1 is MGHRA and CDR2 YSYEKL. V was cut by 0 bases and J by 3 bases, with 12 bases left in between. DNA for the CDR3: TGCGCCAGCAGCCAAGATGGTAGTAGCGGCTACGAGCAGTACTTC. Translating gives CASSQDGSSGYEQYF.

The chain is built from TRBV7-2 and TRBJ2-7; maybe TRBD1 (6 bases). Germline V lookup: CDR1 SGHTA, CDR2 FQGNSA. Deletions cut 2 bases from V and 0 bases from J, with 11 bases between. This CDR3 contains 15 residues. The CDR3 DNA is TGTGCCAGCAGCTTATTTCCGGACAGCTCCTACGAGCAGTACTTC. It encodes CASSLFPDSSYEQYF.

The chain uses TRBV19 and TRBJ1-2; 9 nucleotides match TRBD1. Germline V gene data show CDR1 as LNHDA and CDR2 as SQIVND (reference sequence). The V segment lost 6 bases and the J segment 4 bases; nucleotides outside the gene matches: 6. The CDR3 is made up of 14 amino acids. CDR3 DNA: TGTGCCAGTAGGAACAGGGGGCTTGGCTATGGCTACACCTTC. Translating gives CASRNRGLGYGYTF.

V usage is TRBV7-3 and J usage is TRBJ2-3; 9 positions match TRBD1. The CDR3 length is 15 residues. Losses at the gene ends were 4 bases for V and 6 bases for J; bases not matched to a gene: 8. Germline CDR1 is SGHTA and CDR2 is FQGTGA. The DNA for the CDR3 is TGTGCCAGCAGCTCACAGGGGGCGAGTTCCGATACGCAGTATTTT. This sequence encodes CASSSQGASSDTQYF.

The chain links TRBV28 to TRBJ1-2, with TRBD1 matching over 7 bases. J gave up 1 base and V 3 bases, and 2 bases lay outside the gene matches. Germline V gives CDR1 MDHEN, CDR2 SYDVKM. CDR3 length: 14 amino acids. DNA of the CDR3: TGTGCCAGCAGTTTGGCAGGGGGTAACTATGGCTACACCTTC. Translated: CASSLAGGNYGYTF.

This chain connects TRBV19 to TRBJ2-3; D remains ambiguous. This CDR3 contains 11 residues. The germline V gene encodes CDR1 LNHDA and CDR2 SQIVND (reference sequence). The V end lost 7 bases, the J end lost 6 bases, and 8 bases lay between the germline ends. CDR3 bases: TGTGCCAGTAACGTCGGGGATACGCAGTATTTT. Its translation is CASNVGDTQYF.

CDR3 residues: CASSLGMGGGNQPQHF. DNA for the CDR3: TGTGCCAGCAGCTTGGGTATGGGGGGAGGCAATCAGCCCCAGCATTTT. The chain has TRBV5-5 and TRBJ1-5, with D maybe TRBD1 (5 bases). CDR3 length: 16 residues. Germline loops: CDR1 SGHKS, CDR2 YYEKEE (reference sequence). Deletions cut 0 bases from V and 2 bases from J, with 12 bases between.

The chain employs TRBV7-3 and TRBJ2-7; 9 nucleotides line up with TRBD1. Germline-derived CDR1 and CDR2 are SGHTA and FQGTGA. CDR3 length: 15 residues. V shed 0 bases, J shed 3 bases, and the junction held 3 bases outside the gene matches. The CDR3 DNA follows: TGTGCCAGCAGCTTAACGGGGACAGGGAACTACGAGCAGTACTTC. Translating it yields CASSLTGTGNYEQYF.

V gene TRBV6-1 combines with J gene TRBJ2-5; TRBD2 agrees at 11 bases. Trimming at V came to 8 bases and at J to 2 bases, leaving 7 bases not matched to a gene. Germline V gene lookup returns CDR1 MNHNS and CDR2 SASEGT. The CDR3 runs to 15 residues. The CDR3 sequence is CASRTTSGVQETQYF. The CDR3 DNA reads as TGTGCCAGCCGAACGACTAGCGGGGTACAAGAGACCCAGTACTTC.

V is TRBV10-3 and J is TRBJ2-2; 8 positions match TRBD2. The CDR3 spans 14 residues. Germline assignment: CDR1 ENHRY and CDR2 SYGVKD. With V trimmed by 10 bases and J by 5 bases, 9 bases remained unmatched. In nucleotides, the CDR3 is TGTGCCACCACCTTGACTAGCGAAACCGGGGAGCTGTTTTTT. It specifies CATTLTSETGELFF.

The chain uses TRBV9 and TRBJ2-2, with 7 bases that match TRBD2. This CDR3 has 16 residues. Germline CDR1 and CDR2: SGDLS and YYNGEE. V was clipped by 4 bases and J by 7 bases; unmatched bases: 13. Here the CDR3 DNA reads TGTGCCAGCAGCCCTAGCGGCGAGCCCTTCAGCGGGGAGCTGTTTTTT. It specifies CASSPSGEPFSGELFF.

The chain's CDR3 is CASSQDRRGRTGELFF. The CDR3 DNA is TGTGCCAGCAGCCAAGATCGGAGGGGGCGGACCGGGGAGCTGTTTTTT. J is TRBJ2-2 and V is TRBV4-2, with a tentative D call TRBD1 (7 bases). Trimming took off 0 bases at V and 5 bases at J, with 13 bases between the two ends. CDR3 size: 16 residues. Per the germline V gene, CDR1 is LGHNA and CDR2 is YNFKEQ.

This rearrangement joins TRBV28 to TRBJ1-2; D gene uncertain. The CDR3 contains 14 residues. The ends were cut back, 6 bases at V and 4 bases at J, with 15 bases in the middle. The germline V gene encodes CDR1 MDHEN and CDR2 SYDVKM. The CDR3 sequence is CASRRQEGGYGYTF. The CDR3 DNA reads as TGTGCCAGCAGGCGTCAGGAGGGTGGCTATGGCTACACCTTC.

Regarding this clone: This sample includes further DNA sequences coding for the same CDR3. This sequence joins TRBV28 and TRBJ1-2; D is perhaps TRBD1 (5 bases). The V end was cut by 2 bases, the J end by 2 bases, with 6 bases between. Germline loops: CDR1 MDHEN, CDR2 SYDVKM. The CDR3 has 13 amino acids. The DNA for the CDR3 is TGTGCCAGCAGTTTAGACAGCAACTATGGCTACACCTTC. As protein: CASSLDSNYGYTF.

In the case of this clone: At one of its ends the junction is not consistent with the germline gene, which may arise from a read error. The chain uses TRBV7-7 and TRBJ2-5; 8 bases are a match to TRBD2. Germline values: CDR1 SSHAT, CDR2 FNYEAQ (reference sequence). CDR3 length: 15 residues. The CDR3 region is CASSLALAGRETQYF. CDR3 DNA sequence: TGTGCTAGCAGCTTAGCGCTAGCGGGCAGGGAGACCCAGTACTTC.

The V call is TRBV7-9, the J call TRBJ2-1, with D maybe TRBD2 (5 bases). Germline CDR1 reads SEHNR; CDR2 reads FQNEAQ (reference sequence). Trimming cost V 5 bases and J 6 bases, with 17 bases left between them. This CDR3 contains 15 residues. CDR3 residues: CASSPGLHLGNEQFF. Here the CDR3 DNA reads TGTGCCAGCAGCCCCGGACTCCACTTGGGCAATGAGCAGTTCTTC.

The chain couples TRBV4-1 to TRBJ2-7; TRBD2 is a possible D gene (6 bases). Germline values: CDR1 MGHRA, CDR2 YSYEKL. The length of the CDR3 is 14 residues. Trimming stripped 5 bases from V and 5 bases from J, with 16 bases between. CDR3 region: CASSSRGPGDEQYF. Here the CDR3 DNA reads TGCGCCAGCAGCTCCCGAGGACCGGGAGACGAGCAGTACTTC.

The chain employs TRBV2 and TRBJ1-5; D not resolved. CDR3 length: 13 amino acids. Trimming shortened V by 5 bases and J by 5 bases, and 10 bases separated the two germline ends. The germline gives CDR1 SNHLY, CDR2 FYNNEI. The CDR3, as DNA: TGTGCCAGCAGTCAGGTGAGAGATCAGCCCCAGCATTTT. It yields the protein CASSQVRDQPQHF.

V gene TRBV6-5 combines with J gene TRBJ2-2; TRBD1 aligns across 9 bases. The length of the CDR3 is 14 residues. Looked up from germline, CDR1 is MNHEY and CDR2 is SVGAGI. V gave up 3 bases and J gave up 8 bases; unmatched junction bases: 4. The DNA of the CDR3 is TGTGCCAGCAGTTATACAGGGGGCATGGGGGAGCTGTTTTTT. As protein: CASSYTGGMGELFF.

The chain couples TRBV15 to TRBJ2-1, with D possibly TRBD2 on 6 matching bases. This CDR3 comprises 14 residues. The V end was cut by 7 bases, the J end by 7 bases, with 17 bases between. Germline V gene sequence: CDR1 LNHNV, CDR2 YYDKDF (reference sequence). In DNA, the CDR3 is TGTGCCACCAAAGCGGAGGGGATTAGGAATGAGCAGTTCTTC. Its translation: CATKAEGIRNEQFF.

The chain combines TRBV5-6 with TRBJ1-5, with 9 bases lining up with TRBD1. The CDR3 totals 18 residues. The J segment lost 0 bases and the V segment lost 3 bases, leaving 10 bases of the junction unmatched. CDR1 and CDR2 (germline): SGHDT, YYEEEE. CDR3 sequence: CASSWTGAVSDSNQPQHF. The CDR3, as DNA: TGTGCCAGCAGCTGGACAGGGGCTGTGAGCGATAGCAATCAGCCCCAGCATTTT.

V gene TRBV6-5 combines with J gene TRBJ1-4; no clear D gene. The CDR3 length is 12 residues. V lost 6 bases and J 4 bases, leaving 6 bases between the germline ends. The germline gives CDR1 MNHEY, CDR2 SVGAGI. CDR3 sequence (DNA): TGTGCCAGCAGCAGGATTAATGAAAAACTGTTTTTT. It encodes CASSRINEKLFF.

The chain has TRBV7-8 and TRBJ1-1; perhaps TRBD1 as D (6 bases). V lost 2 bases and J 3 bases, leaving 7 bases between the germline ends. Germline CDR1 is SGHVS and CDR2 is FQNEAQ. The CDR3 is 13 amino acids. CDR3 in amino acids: CASSLPGDTEAFF. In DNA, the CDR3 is TGTGCCAGCAGCTTACCAGGGGACACTGAAGCTTTCTTT. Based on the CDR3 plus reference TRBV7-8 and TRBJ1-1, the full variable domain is GAGVSQSPRYKVAKRGQDVALRCDPISGHVSLFWYQQALGQGPEFLTYFQNEAQLDKSGLPSDRFFAERPEGSVSTLKIQRTQQEDSAVYLCASSLPGDTEAFFGQGTRLTVV.

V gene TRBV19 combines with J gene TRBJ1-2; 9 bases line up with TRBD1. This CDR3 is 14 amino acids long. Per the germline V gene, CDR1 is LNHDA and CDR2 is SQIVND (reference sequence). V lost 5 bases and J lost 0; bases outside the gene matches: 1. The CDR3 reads CASSGQGSNYGYTF. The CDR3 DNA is TGTGCCAGTAGTGGACAGGGGTCTAACTATGGCTACACCTTC.